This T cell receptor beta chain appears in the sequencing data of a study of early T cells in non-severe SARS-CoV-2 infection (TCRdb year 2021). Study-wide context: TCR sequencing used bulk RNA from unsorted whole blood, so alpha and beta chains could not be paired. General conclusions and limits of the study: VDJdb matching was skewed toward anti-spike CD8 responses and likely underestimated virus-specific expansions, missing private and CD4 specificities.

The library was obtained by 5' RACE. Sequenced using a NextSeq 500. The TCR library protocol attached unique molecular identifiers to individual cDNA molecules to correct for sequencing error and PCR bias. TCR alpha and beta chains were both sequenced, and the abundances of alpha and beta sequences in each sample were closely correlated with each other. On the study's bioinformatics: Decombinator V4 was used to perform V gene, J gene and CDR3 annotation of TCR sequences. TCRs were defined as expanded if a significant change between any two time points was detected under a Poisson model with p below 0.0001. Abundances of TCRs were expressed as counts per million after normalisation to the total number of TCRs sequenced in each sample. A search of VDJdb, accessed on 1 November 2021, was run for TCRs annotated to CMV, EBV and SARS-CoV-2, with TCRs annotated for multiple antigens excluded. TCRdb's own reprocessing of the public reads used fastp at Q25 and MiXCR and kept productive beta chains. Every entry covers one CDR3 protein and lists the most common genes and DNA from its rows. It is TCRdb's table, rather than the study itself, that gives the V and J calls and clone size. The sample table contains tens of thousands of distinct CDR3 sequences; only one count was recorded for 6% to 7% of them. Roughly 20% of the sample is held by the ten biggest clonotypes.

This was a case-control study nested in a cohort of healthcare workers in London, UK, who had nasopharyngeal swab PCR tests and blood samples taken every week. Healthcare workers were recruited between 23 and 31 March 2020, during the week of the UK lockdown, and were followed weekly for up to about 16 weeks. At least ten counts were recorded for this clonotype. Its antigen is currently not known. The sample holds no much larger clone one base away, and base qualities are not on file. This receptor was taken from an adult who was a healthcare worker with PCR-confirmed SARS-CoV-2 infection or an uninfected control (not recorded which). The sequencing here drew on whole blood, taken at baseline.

The DNA sequence is given as TGTGCCAGCAGAACGACATTTCGGGCAAGCTCCTACAATGAGCAGTTCTTC. This sequence encodes CASRTTFRASSYNEQFF. The sequence is built from TRBV6-5 and TRBJ2-1; the D gene cannot be resolved reliably. A distance of 18 bases separates the germline ends of V and J, which lose 6 bases and 0 bases respectively. Its CDR3 holds 17 amino acids, cysteine through phenylalanine. Here the CDR3 DNA is all that survives: 51 bases in frame from base 1. CDR1 and CDR2, looked up from the germline V gene, are MNHEY and SVGAGI.